Following are 8 T cell receptor beta chains from one sample sequenced in a study of cytomegalovirus exposure and HLA in healthy donors. Use of 60 Vbeta and 13 Jbeta primers characterized the PCR. Measured with immunoSEQ multiplex PCR; TCRdb has only the in-frame clones, and not every one. This sample has 85,000 to 110,000 clones; 65% to 80% occur once, and the top ten carry approximately 10%. The specimen sequenced was PBMCs. The source is a woman younger than 35 in good health and CMV-seropositive.

V gene TRBV4-2 combines with J gene TRBJ2-3; possible D gene TRBD1, 5 bases. CDR1 LGHNA and CDR2 YNFKEQ come from the germline V gene. Trimming took 3 bases from V and 4 from J, leaving 11 bases between them. The CDR3 spans 14 residues. CDR3 region: CASSHSRVADTQYF. CDR3 in DNA: TGTGCCAGCAGCCACAGCAGGGTGGCAGATACGCAGTATTTT.

The chain recombines TRBV9 with TRBJ2-2; possible D gene TRBD2, 6 bases. The V and J ends lost 3 bases and 2 bases respectively, with 11 bases between them. There are 15 residues in the CDR3. Per the germline V gene, CDR1 is SGDLS and CDR2 is YYNGEE. CDR3 region: CASSAREINTGELFF. CDR3 sequence (DNA): TGTGCCAGCAGCGCCCGGGAGATAAACACCGGGGAGCTGTTTTTT.

This rearrangement joins TRBV2 to TRBJ2-7; D is unresolved. The length of the CDR3 is 13 residues. Between the trimmed V and J ends, which lost 2 bases and 3 bases, there was a span of 8 bases. The germline gives CDR1 SNHLY, CDR2 FYNNEI. Here the CDR3 reads CASSEQFLYEQYF. For the CDR3, the DNA is TGTGCCAGCAGTGAACAGTTCCTCTACGAGCAGTACTTC. Together with reference TRBV2 and TRBJ2-7, the CDR3 gives the full variable domain: EPEVTQTPSHQVTQMGQEVILRCVPISNHLYFYWYRQILGQKVEFLVSFYNNEISEKSEIFDDQFSVERPDGSNFTLKIRSTKLEDSAMYFCASSEQFLYEQYFGPGTRLTVT.

V gene TRBV5-5 combines with J gene TRBJ1-5; D not resolved. V was trimmed by 2 bases and J by 0 bases, leaving 9 bases between them. Per the germline V gene, CDR1 is SGHKS and CDR2 is YYEKEE (reference sequence). The CDR3 is made up of 15 amino acids. For the CDR3, the DNA is TGTGCCAGCAGCTTCGGCAGACTTAGCAATCAGCCCCAGCATTTT. Amino acid sequence: CASSFGRLSNQPQHF. The full variable domain, with the rest looked up from reference TRBV5-5 and TRBJ1-5, is DAGVTQSPTHLIKTRGQQVTLRCSPISGHKSVSWYQQVLGQGPQFIFQYYEKEERGRGNFPDRFSARQFPNYSSELNVNALLLGDSALYLCASSFGRLSNQPQHFGDGTRLSIL.

The rearrangement joins TRBV4-2 to TRBJ2-3; 10 nucleotides agree with TRBD2. The CDR3 covers 16 residues. Looked up from germline, CDR1 is LGHNA and CDR2 is YNFKEQ. Unmatched junction bases numbered 5, after V lost 4 bases and J lost 1 base. The CDR3 nucleotides read TGTGCCAGCAGCCGCCCCGGGACTAGCGGCACAGATACGCAGTATTTT. Protein product: CASSRPGTSGTDTQYF.

The V gene is TRBV7-3, the J gene TRBJ2-5, with TRBD2 matching 7 bases. The CDR3 contains 17 residues. Germline loops: CDR1 SGHTA, CDR2 FQGTGA. After removal of 0 bases from V and 0 bases from J, the junction contained 7 bases not matched to a gene. Here the CDR3 reads CASSLTGREGYQETQYF. CDR3 in DNA: TGTGCCAGCAGCTTAACGGGGAGGGAGGGGTACCAAGAGACCCAGTACTTC.

This chain links TRBV5-8 with TRBJ2-1; TRBD2 matches at 9 bases. With V trimmed by 0 bases and J by 3 bases, 4 bases remained unmatched. In germline, CDR1 is SGHTS, CDR2 YDEGEE. CDR3 length: 16 residues. The CDR3 bases are TGTGCCAGCAGCTTGGCCTGGACTAGCGACTACAATGAGCAGTTCTTC. Translated, it gives CASSLAWTSDYNEQFF.

V and J are TRBV6-5 and TRBJ2-3, with TRBD2 identical over 10 bases. J was trimmed by 0 bases and V by 6 bases; bases with no gene match: 3. This CDR3 contains 15 residues. Germline V lookup: CDR1 MNHEY, CDR2 SVGAGI. The CDR3 DNA reads as TGTGCCAGCAGCCGGACTAGCGGAAGCACAGATACGCAGTATTTT. Residues: CASSRTSGSTDTQYF.